Listed here are 28 T cell receptor beta chains from one sample, sequenced in a study of OX40 agonist ivuxolimab in advanced cancers. The assay was immunoSEQ multiplex PCR, and TCRdb's table has in-frame clones only and misses some. This table holds about 100,000 clones, 91% found once. The source material was CD4+ or CD8+ T cells sorted from blood, sampled in a trial of the OX40 agonist ivuxolimab. The source of these receptors is an adult with an advanced solid tumor such as melanoma, head and neck, liver or kidney cancer.

V gene TRBV19 combines with J gene TRBJ2-7; 9 nucleotides line up with TRBD1. The junction had 9 bases not matched to a gene; V was cut back by 5 bases and J by 4 bases. The CDR3 contains 15 residues. Germline V lookup: CDR1 LNHDA, CDR2 SQIVND (reference sequence). The CDR3 loop is CASSSNRGRGYEQYF. CDR3 nucleotide sequence: TGTGCCAGTAGTTCCAACAGGGGGCGCGGTTACGAGCAGTACTTC.

The chain recombines TRBV5-4 with TRBJ1-2; D uncertain. From germline, CDR1 is SGHNT and CDR2 YYREEE (reference sequence). The ends were cut back, 0 bases at V and 4 bases at J, with 13 bases in the middle. This CDR3 comprises 15 residues. CDR3 protein: CASSLVYTPFYGYTF. DNA for the CDR3: TGTGCCAGCAGCTTGGTTTACACACCGTTCTATGGCTACACCTTC.

The chain recombines TRBV6-1 with TRBJ1-5; no clear D gene. The CDR3 spans 14 residues. Germline V CDR1 and CDR2: MNHNS, SASEGT. Trimming stripped 6 bases from V and 7 bases from J, with 16 bases between. Here the CDR3 reads CASSSGKRGQPQHF. The CDR3 DNA is TGTGCCAGCAGCTCCGGGAAACGAGGACAGCCCCAGCATTTT.

The chain carries TRBV30 and TRBJ2-7, with D perhaps TRBD1 (6 bases). CDR1 and CDR2 (germline): GTSNPN, SVGIG (reference sequence). The V end lost 1 base, the J end lost 6 bases, and 16 bases lay between the germline ends. The CDR3 is made up of 14 amino acids. The CDR3 reads CAWSGTVIGGEQYF. The CDR3, as DNA: TGTGCCTGGAGTGGCACAGTAATAGGGGGCGAGCAGTACTTC. Full variable domain (rest looked up from reference TRBV30 and TRBJ2-7): SQTIHQWPATLVQPVGSPLSLECTVEGTSNPNLYWYRQAAGRGLQLLFYSVGIGQISSEVPQNLSASRPQDRQFILSSKKLLLSDSGFYLCAWSGTVIGGEQYFGPGTRLTVT.

The gene calls are TRBV7-9 and TRBJ1-5; D gene uncertain. The germline V gene encodes CDR1 SEHNR and CDR2 FQNEAQ (reference sequence). Trimming took off 1 base at V and 4 bases at J, with 11 bases between the two ends. The CDR3 loop spans 15 amino acids. The CDR3 DNA is TGTGCCAGCAGCTTAGTAGGGAGCGGGAATCAGCCCCAGCATTTT. This gives the protein CASSLVGSGNQPQHF.

This chain uses TRBV7-6 with TRBJ2-1; 13 bases agree with TRBD2. The CDR3 totals 18 residues. Germline CDR1 is SGHVS and CDR2 is FNYEAQ. J was trimmed by 0 bases and V by 5 bases; bases with no gene match: 7. CDR3 sequence reads: CASSPGTSGMSSYNEQFF. The CDR3 nucleotides read TGTGCCAGCAGCCCCGGGACTAGCGGGATGAGCTCCTACAATGAGCAGTTCTTC.

Regarding this clone: A junction end diverges from the germline sequence, so it may reflect a read error. This same CDR3 is encoded by further DNA sequences in the sample. This chain uses TRBV29-1 with TRBJ2-7, with a tentative D call TRBD1 (5 bases). The CDR3 covers 13 residues. The V gene's germline CDR1 is SQVTM and CDR2 ANQGSEA. CDR3 nucleotides: TGCAGCGTTGATCCAGGGCAGGGCTACGAGCAGTACTTT. Protein: CSVDPGQGYEQYF.

This clone was seen once. An end of the junction does not agree with germline; a read error may underlie this. V and J are TRBV5-1 and TRBJ2-2; 8 bases agree with TRBD1. Germline CDR1 and CDR2: SGHRS and YFSETQ. The CDR3 loop spans 17 amino acids. The CDR3 nucleotides read TGCACCAGCAGCTTGGCCCCCCCCGGGACAGGCACCGGGGAGCTGTTTTTT. Residues: CTSSLAPPGTGTGELFF.

The V and J genes are TRBV15 and TRBJ1-6, with D possibly TRBD1 on 6 matching bases. V lost 3 bases, J lost 9 bases, and 21 bases lay in between. The CDR3 is 17 amino acids. Germline CDR1 and CDR2: LNHNV and YYDKDF (reference sequence). The DNA of the CDR3 is TGTGCCACCAGCAGGAAGGTTAACAGGGACTTCGGTTCACCCCTCCACTTT. It yields the protein CATSRKVNRDFGSPLHF.

The chain links TRBV7-2 to TRBJ2-5; 7 nucleotides line up with TRBD1. The V and J ends lost 5 bases and 1 base, in that order; junction bases with no gene match: 4. Germline lookup yields CDR1 SGHTA and CDR2 FQGNSA. The CDR3 runs 14 residues. The CDR3: CASSRDRSQETQYF. The CDR3, as DNA: TGTGCCAGCAGCCGGGACAGAAGCCAAGAGACCCAGTACTTC.

This rearrangement joins TRBV5-1 to TRBJ2-1; TRBD2 might be the D (5 bases). Germline values: CDR1 SGHRS, CDR2 YFSETQ. CDR3 length: 13 residues. The V and J ends lost 4 bases and 6 bases respectively, with 11 bases between them. This CDR3 is CASSDLAINEQFF. CDR3 in DNA: TGCGCCAGCAGCGACTTAGCGATCAATGAGCAGTTCTTC.

This sequence joins TRBV5-1 and TRBJ2-3, with D maybe TRBD2 (5 bases). Germline V CDR1 and CDR2: SGHRS, YFSETQ. V lost 4 bases and J lost 0, with 12 bases in between. The CDR3 totals 15 residues. The CDR3 region has the DNA TGCGCCAGCAGCCCTACTAGTCCTAGCACAGATACGCAGTATTTT. Protein sequence: CASSPTSPSTDTQYF.

This rearrangement joins TRBV4-2 to TRBJ2-7; TRBD2 aligns across 9 bases. Germline assignment: CDR1 LGHNA and CDR2 YNFKEQ. This CDR3 region has 14 residues. The ends lost 3 bases at V and 5 bases at J; junction bases unmatched: 5. This CDR3 reads CASSQRGGGDEQYF. The CDR3 DNA reads TGTGCCAGCAGCCAGCGGGGGGGAGGGGACGAGCAGTACTTC.

The chain links TRBV7-9 to TRBJ1-2, with unresolved D. V lost 5 bases to trimming and J lost 8 bases, with 15 bases between them. The germline V gene has CDR1 SEHNR and CDR2 FQNEAQ (reference sequence). This CDR3 comprises 13 residues. The chain's CDR3 is CASSADNLRGYTF. The CDR3 nucleotides read TGTGCCAGCAGCGCAGACAACCTGAGGGGCTACACCTTC. Full variable domain (remainder filled in from reference TRBV7-9 and TRBJ1-2): DTGVSQNPRHKITKRGQNVTFRCDPISEHNRLYWYRQTLGQGPEFLTYFQNEAQLEKSRLLSDRFSAERPKGSFSTLEIQRTEQGDSAMYLCASSADNLRGYTFGSGTRLTVV.

The chain employs TRBV6-1 and TRBJ2-7; 7 bases are shared with TRBD2. Germline CDR1 is MNHNS and CDR2 is SASEGT. There are 13 residues in the CDR3. The V segment lost 6 bases and the J segment 1 base; nucleotides outside the gene matches: 3. The CDR3: CASSRAGSYEQYF. DNA for the CDR3: TGTGCCAGCAGCCGAGCGGGGTCCTACGAGCAGTACTTC.

The genes are TRBV7-9 and TRBJ2-7, with 10 bases matching TRBD2. The CDR3 loop spans 19 amino acids. The V and J ends lost 5 bases and 6 bases, in that order; junction bases with no gene match: 22. Germline V CDR1 and CDR2: SEHNR, FQNEAQ (reference sequence). In nucleotides, the CDR3 is TGTGCCAGCAGCCCCAGAGCGGGGGGGGACCCTGCCTACCCGGCCGAGCAGTACTTC. This sequence encodes CASSPRAGGDPAYPAEQYF.

This sequence joins TRBV9 and TRBJ1-5; D call uncertain. Deletions cut 0 bases from V and 1 base from J, with 8 bases between. Germline V gene data show CDR1 as SGDLS and CDR2 as YYNGEE. CDR3 length: 15 amino acids. The CDR3 region has the DNA TGTGCCAGCAGCGTAGGCGGATTAAGCAATCAGCCCCAGCATTTT. Its translation is CASSVGGLSNQPQHF.

V gene TRBV27 combines with J gene TRBJ2-5, with TRBD1 matching over 10 bases. V lost 6 bases and J lost 5; bases outside the gene matches: 9. The CDR3 is 15 residues long. Germline lookup yields CDR1 MNHEY and CDR2 SMNVEV (reference sequence). The DNA of the CDR3 is TGTGCCAGCAGGGGGACAGGGGCTTGGTCGGAGACCCAGTACTTC. Encoded protein: CASRGTGAWSETQYF.

The chain is built from TRBV2 and TRBJ1-6; possible D gene TRBD1, 6 bases. This CDR3 contains 14 residues. Trimming took 4 bases from V and 9 from J, leaving 13 bases between them. In germline, CDR1 is SNHLY, CDR2 FYNNEI. The CDR3 sequence is CASSGLARGSPLHF. The CDR3, as DNA: TGTGCCAGCAGTGGACTGGCCAGGGGTTCACCCCTCCACTTT.

The V and J genes are TRBV6-5 and TRBJ2-7, with D uncertain. The CDR3 sequence is 13 residues long. The germline V gene has CDR1 MNHEY and CDR2 SVGAGI. Trimming cost V 6 bases and J 6 bases, with 15 bases left between them. CDR3 in DNA: TGTGCCAGCAGCCCCCTGGTTTGGAGCGAGCAGTACTTC. Amino acids: CASSPLVWSEQYF.

The V and J genes are TRBV7-2 and TRBJ1-5, with 7 bases aligning to TRBD1. This CDR3 spans 15 amino acids. V shed 6 bases and J 6 bases; nucleotides not matched to a gene: 11. CDR1 SGHTA and CDR2 FQGNSA come from the germline V gene. As DNA, the CDR3 is TGTGCCAGCAGACGGCAGCACACAGGGGTTCAGCCCCAGCATTTT. It yields the protein CASRRQHTGVQPQHF.

The chain links TRBV7-3 to TRBJ2-7; unclear D gene. Per the germline V gene, CDR1 is SGHTA and CDR2 is FQGTGA. This CDR3 has 14 amino acids. V lost 6 bases and J 6 bases, leaving 18 bases between the germline ends. The CDR3 is CASRSPRIMSEQYF. CDR3 nucleotides: TGTGCCAGCAGATCCCCGCGGATTATGTCCGAGCAGTACTTC.

This clone was detected once. The chain is built from TRBV5-1 and TRBJ2-7; D might be TRBD2 (6 bases). Germline V lookup: CDR1 SGHRS, CDR2 YFSETQ. CDR3 length: 14 residues. Trimming took off 2 bases at V and 1 base at J, with 10 bases between the two ends. The CDR3 here is CASSFGGPSYEQYF. The DNA for the CDR3 is TGCGCCAGCAGCTTCGGAGGGCCATCCTACGAGCAGTACTTC.

The chain links TRBV7-2 to TRBJ2-2; D is unresolved. CDR1 and CDR2 (germline): SGHTA, FQGNSA. The CDR3 extends over 13 amino acids. With 2 bases removed from V and 0 bases from J, the gap between germline ends came to 1 base. The CDR3 here is CASSLSNTGELFF. The CDR3 nucleotides read TGTGCCAGCAGCTTATCGAACACCGGGGAGCTGTTTTTT. Based on the CDR3 plus reference TRBV7-2 and TRBJ2-2, the full variable domain is GAGVSQSPSNKVTEKGKDVELRCDPISGHTALYWYRQSLGQGLEFLIYFQGNSAPDKSGLPSDRFSAERTGGSVSTLTIQRTQQEDSAVYLCASSLSNTGELFFGEGSRLTVL.

This chain joins TRBV2 and TRBJ2-7; 8 positions match TRBD1. The CDR3 sequence is 12 residues long. V shed 6 bases and J 12 bases; nucleotides not matched to a gene: 10. Germline CDR1 and CDR2: SNHLY and FYNNEI. DNA of the CDR3: TGTGCCAGCAGCCAGGACAGGGCGCCCGGGTACTTC. Translated, it gives CASSQDRAPGYF.

This clone was found a few times. The V call is TRBV7-9, the J call TRBJ1-3; TRBD1 might be the D (6 bases). Trimming removed 4 bases at V and 5 bases at J, with 15 bases between. This CDR3 region has 15 residues. Germline V CDR1 and CDR2: SEHNR, FQNEAQ (reference sequence). Here the CDR3 reads CASSYTGTSRNTIYF. The CDR3 nucleotides are TGTGCCAGCAGCTATACGGGGACAAGCCGAAACACCATATATTTT.

The chain uses TRBV2 and TRBJ2-7; D uncertain. Trimming left V 6 bases short and J 3 bases short, with 9 bases between. CDR1 and CDR2 from the germline V gene are SNHLY and FYNNEI. The CDR3 is 12 residues long. CDR3 nucleotide sequence: TGTGCCAGCAGCGCCGGTGGCTACGAGCAGTACTTC. Encoded protein: CASSAGGYEQYF.

The chain carries TRBV7-2 and TRBJ2-5, with 7 bases matching TRBD2. Germline V CDR1 and CDR2: SGHTA, FQGNSA. The CDR3 has 15 amino acids. The J segment lost 2 bases and the V segment lost 4 bases, leaving 7 bases of the junction unmatched. CDR3 loop: CASSSLGGTQETQYF. The CDR3 nucleotides read TGTGCCAGCAGCTCCCTGGGGGGGACGCAAGAGACCCAGTACTTC.